A selection of T cell receptor beta chains follows, all from one sample in a study of blood T cell repertoires in COVID-19. Using immunoSEQ multiplex PCR, the repertoire was profiled, and TCRdb retains in-frame clones only, with some absent. The sample has about 280,000 clones, around 93% seen once. Source material: PBMCs or T cells enriched from blood (not recorded which). The receptors here all came from a middle-aged man who had been exposed to COVID-19. CDR3s include the opening cysteine and the closing phenylalanine or tryptophan. D genes are given only for firm matches. Size tells how often a clone was seen (once, few, many) or the class of an expanded clone, and some rows leave it out.

D gene: NA; clone size: NA; J gene: TRBJ2-2; V gene: TRBV4-1; CDR3 DNA: TGCGCCAGCAGCCAAGTTTATCTCGGGGGCACCGGGGAGCTGTTTTTT; CDR3 protein: CASSQVYLGGTGELFF
D gene: NA; clone size: NA; J gene: TRBJ1-5; V gene: TRBV10-3; CDR3 DNA: TGTGCCACTGGACAGTTTAATCAGCCCCAGCATTTT; CDR3 protein: CATGQFNQPQHF
D gene: NA; clone size: NA; J gene: TRBJ2-1; V gene: TRBV7-9; CDR3 DNA: TGTGCCAGCAGCTTAGCGGGGGGATCCAATGAGCAGTTCTTC; CDR3 protein: CASSLAGGSNEQFF
D gene: NA; clone size: once; J gene: TRBJ2-5; V gene: TRBV4-2; CDR3 DNA: TGTGCCAGCAGCCAAGACGAATTCAGAGAGACCCAGTACTTC; CDR3 protein: CASSQDEFRETQYF
D gene: NA; clone size: NA; J gene: TRBJ1-2; V gene: TRBV7-9; CDR3 DNA: TGTGCCAGCAGCTTAGGGCCAGGTTTAGACTATGGCTACACCTTC; CDR3 protein: CASSLGPGLDYGYTF
D gene: NA; clone size: NA; J gene: TRBJ1-2; V gene: TRBV29-1; CDR3 DNA: TGCAGCGTTCAGGGGAACTATGGCTACACCTTC; CDR3 protein: CSVQGNYGYTF
D gene: NA; clone size: NA; J gene: TRBJ1-2; V gene: TRBV4-2; CDR3 DNA: TGTGCCAGCAGCCCATCTGGTCACTCTCTAGAGGATGGCTACACCTTC; CDR3 protein: CASSPSGHSLEDGYTF
D gene: TRBD2; clone size: NA; J gene: TRBJ2-1; V gene: TRBV6-5; CDR3 DNA: TGTGCCAGCAGACGACTAGCGGGACCCTACAATGAGCAGTTCTTC; CDR3 protein: CASRRLAGPYNEQFF
D gene: NA; clone size: NA; J gene: TRBJ2-7; V gene: TRBV12-3/TRBV12-4; CDR3 DNA: TGTGCCAGCAGTCTCAGACTATTCTACGAGCAGTACTTC; CDR3 protein: CASSLRLFYEQYF
D gene: NA; clone size: NA; J gene: TRBJ2-7; V gene: TRBV2; CDR3 DNA: TGTGCCAGCAGTGAAGCGCTTCGGGGGGAGCAGTACTTC; CDR3 protein: CASSEALRGEQYF
D gene: NA; clone size: NA; J gene: TRBJ2-2; V gene: TRBV5-4; CDR3 DNA: TGTGCCAGCAGCTTGTGGCAAGGAGGCACCGGGGAGCTGTTTTTT; CDR3 protein: CASSLWQGGTGELFF
D gene: NA; clone size: NA; J gene: TRBJ1-6; V gene: TRBV7-2; CDR3 DNA: TGTGCCAGCAGCTGGGCGGGACGTCGCTATAATTCACCCCTCCACTTT; CDR3 protein: CASSWAGRRYNSPLHF
D gene: NA; clone size: NA; J gene: TRBJ2-1; V gene: TRBV28; CDR3 DNA: TGTGCCAGCAGTTTAAGTGGGAGTGCTCAGTTCTTC; CDR3 protein: CASSLSGSAQFF
D gene: NA; clone size: few; J gene: TRBJ1-6; V gene: TRBV7-9; CDR3 DNA: TGTGCCAGCACCACGGGGGGACCCCTCCACTTT; CDR3 protein: CASTTGGPLHF
D gene: NA; clone size: NA; J gene: TRBJ2-7; V gene: TRBV14; CDR3 DNA: TGTGCCAGCAGCCCGTGGACAGTCTACGAGCAGTACTTC; CDR3 protein: CASSPWTVYEQYF
D gene: TRBD1; clone size: NA; J gene: TRBJ2-7; V gene: TRBV28; CDR3 DNA: TGTGCCAGCAGAGGGACAGTTAGAGCCTACGAGCAGTACTTC; CDR3 protein: CASRGTVRAYEQYF
D gene: NA; clone size: NA; J gene: TRBJ2-3; V gene: TRBV28; CDR3 DNA: TGTGCCAGCAGTCTACAGGTGATGGGAGATACGCAGTATTTT; CDR3 protein: CASSLQVMGDTQYF
D gene: TRBD1; clone size: NA; J gene: TRBJ1-5; V gene: TRBV6-2/TRBV6-3; CDR3 DNA: TGTGCCAGCAGTTACTATGGGACAGGGAGCAATCAGCCCCAGCATTTT; CDR3 protein: CASSYYGTGSNQPQHF
D gene: TRBD1; clone size: NA; J gene: TRBJ2-3; V gene: TRBV6-5; CDR3 DNA: TGTGCCAGCCGAAACAGGGGCTACACAGATACGCAGTATTTT; CDR3 protein: CASRNRGYTDTQYF
D gene: TRBD1; clone size: NA; J gene: TRBJ2-7; V gene: TRBV27; CDR3 DNA: TGTGCCAGCAAAAGCTGGGACAGGGCCCACGAGCAGTACTTC; CDR3 protein: CASKSWDRAHEQYF
D gene: TRBD1; clone size: NA; J gene: TRBJ1-4; V gene: TRBV25-1; CDR3 DNA: TGTGCCAGCAGTGCAACAGGGGTGCTTAATGAAAAACTGTTTTTT; CDR3 protein: CASSATGVLNEKLFF
D gene: NA; clone size: NA; J gene: TRBJ2-1; V gene: TRBV5-1; CDR3 DNA: TGCGCCAGCAGCTTGTCACGTCTAGGGGGAGGGCCTGGATCCAATGAGCAGTTCTTC; CDR3 protein: CASSLSRLGGGPGSNEQFF
D gene: TRBD1; clone size: NA; J gene: TRBJ1-4; V gene: TRBV6-5; CDR3 DNA: TGTGCCAGCAGTTACTCGTCCGACAGGGGACGTGAAAAACTGTTTTTT; CDR3 protein: CASSYSSDRGREKLFF
D gene: NA; clone size: NA; J gene: TRBJ2-1; V gene: TRBV7-2; CDR3 DNA: TGTGCCAGCAGCCGGACAGCCGACAATGAGCAGTTCTTC; CDR3 protein: CASSRTADNEQFF
D gene: NA; clone size: NA; J gene: TRBJ2-2; V gene: TRBV6-5; CDR3 DNA: TGTGCCAGCAGTTTGCCCAGGGGGAACACCGGGGAGCTGTTTTTT; CDR3 protein: CASSLPRGNTGELFF
D gene: NA; clone size: NA; J gene: TRBJ1-1; V gene: TRBV7-2; CDR3 DNA: TGTGCCAGCAGCTTACCCGAAGGAGCCCGGGCTTTCTTT; CDR3 protein: CASSLPEGARAFF
D gene: NA; clone size: NA; J gene: TRBJ1-3; V gene: TRBV3-1/TRBV3-2; CDR3 DNA: TGTGCCAGCAGCCAAGCGGGGGGTGATAGCACCATATATTTT; CDR3 protein: CASSQAGGDSTIYF
D gene: TRBD1; clone size: NA; J gene: TRBJ1-2; V gene: TRBV11-2; CDR3 DNA: TGTGCCAGCAGCTCACTACAGGGGGCAGGGGACTATGGCTACACCTTC; CDR3 protein: CASSSLQGAGDYGYTF
D gene: TRBD2; clone size: NA; J gene: TRBJ2-2; V gene: TRBV24-1; CDR3 DNA: TGTGCCACCAGTCTAGCGGGAGTAGGCACCGGGGAGCTGTTTTTT; CDR3 protein: CATSLAGVGTGELFF
D gene: NA; clone size: once; J gene: TRBJ1-1; V gene: TRBV11-3; CDR3 DNA: TGTGCCAGCAGTTACAGCTTGAACACTGAAGCTTTCTTT; CDR3 protein: CASSYSLNTEAFF
D gene: TRBD1; clone size: NA; J gene: TRBJ1-5; V gene: TRBV27; CDR3 DNA: TGTGCCAGCAGTTTATCGTTAATCAGGGGGAGGCAGCCCCAGCATTTT; CDR3 protein: CASSLSLIRGRQPQHF
D gene: TRBD2; clone size: NA; J gene: TRBJ2-1; V gene: TRBV7-9; CDR3 DNA: TGTGCCAGCAGCTCGTGGACTAGCGGAGGGAGATACAATGAGCAGTTCTTC; CDR3 protein: CASSSWTSGGRYNEQFF
D gene: NA; clone size: NA; J gene: TRBJ2-7; V gene: TRBV25-1; CDR3 DNA: TGTGCCAGCATGCTACAGACCTACGAGCAGTACTTC; CDR3 protein: CASMLQTYEQYF
D gene: TRBD1; clone size: NA; J gene: TRBJ1-2; V gene: TRBV28; CDR3 DNA: TGTGCCAGCGGACAGGGAGTAGGCGGCTACACCTTC; CDR3 protein: CASGQGVGGYTF
D gene: NA; clone size: NA; J gene: TRBJ1-4; V gene: TRBV28; CDR3 DNA: TGTGCCAGCAGTAGCGACTTCGTTGGGGAGTCCCCATTTGCAACTAATGAAAAACTGTTTTTT; CDR3 protein: CASSSDFVGESPFATNEKLFF
D gene: NA; clone size: NA; J gene: TRBJ2-7; V gene: TRBV4-1; CDR3 DNA: TGCGCCAGCAGCCAAGAAGGGCGCAGGGGATCGGGCGAGCAGTACTTC; CDR3 protein: CASSQEGRRGSGEQYF
D gene: TRBD1; clone size: NA; J gene: TRBJ1-5; V gene: TRBV10-3; CDR3 DNA: TGTGCCATCAGCGTAGGGACAGGGGGTAGCAATCAGCCCCAGCATTTT; CDR3 protein: CAISVGTGGSNQPQHF
D gene: TRBD1; clone size: NA; J gene: TRBJ1-5; V gene: TRBV28; CDR3 DNA: TGTGCCAGCAGTACGTACAGGGGTAGCGGTCAGCCCCAGCATTTT; CDR3 protein: CASSTYRGSGQPQHF
D gene: NA; clone size: NA; J gene: TRBJ2-5; V gene: TRBV9; CDR3 DNA: TGTGCCAGCAGCGTAGAAGGGTTGGGGTCAGGGGAGACCCAGTACTTC; CDR3 protein: CASSVEGLGSGETQYF
D gene: NA; clone size: NA; J gene: TRBJ2-3; V gene: TRBV5-6; CDR3 DNA: TGTGCCAGCAGCACGGACAGACGCCCCACAGATACGCAGTATTTT; CDR3 protein: CASSTDRRPTDTQYF
D gene: NA; clone size: once; J gene: TRBJ2-1; V gene: TRBV5-1; CDR3 DNA: TGCGCCAGCAGCCTATTCTGGGGGCAGGGTTCCATAAGCTCCTACAATGAGCAGTTCTTC; CDR3 protein: CASSLFWGQGSISSYNEQFF
D gene: TRBD1; clone size: NA; J gene: TRBJ1-6; V gene: TRBV6-5; CDR3 DNA: TGTGCCAGCAACCCGACAGGGGATAATTCACCCCTCCACTTT; CDR3 protein: CASNPTGDNSPLHF
D gene: NA; clone size: few; J gene: TRBJ1-2; V gene: TRBV27; CDR3 DNA: TGTGCCAGCAGTTTATCGCAGGGCTTCGGGGGCTACACCTTC; CDR3 protein: CASSLSQGFGGYTF
D gene: NA; clone size: NA; J gene: TRBJ2-2; V gene: TRBV11-3; CDR3 DNA: TGTGCCAGCATGTCGGGGAACACCGGGGAGCTGTTTTTT; CDR3 protein: CASMSGNTGELFF
D gene: TRBD1; clone size: NA; J gene: TRBJ1-2; V gene: TRBV25-1; CDR3 DNA: TGTGCCAGCAGAACAGGGGGACAATATGGCTACACCTTC; CDR3 protein: CASRTGGQYGYTF
D gene: NA; clone size: NA; J gene: TRBJ2-2; V gene: TRBV7-9; CDR3 DNA: TGTGCCAGCAGCTTAGCGTACGCTGCAGCTAGATACACCGGGGAGCTGTTTTTT; CDR3 protein: CASSLAYAAARYTGELFF
D gene: NA; clone size: NA; J gene: TRBJ1-5; V gene: TRBV27; CDR3 DNA: TGTGCCAGCAGTTTATACCCCAGAAATAGCAATCAGCCCCAGCATTTT; CDR3 protein: CASSLYPRNSNQPQHF